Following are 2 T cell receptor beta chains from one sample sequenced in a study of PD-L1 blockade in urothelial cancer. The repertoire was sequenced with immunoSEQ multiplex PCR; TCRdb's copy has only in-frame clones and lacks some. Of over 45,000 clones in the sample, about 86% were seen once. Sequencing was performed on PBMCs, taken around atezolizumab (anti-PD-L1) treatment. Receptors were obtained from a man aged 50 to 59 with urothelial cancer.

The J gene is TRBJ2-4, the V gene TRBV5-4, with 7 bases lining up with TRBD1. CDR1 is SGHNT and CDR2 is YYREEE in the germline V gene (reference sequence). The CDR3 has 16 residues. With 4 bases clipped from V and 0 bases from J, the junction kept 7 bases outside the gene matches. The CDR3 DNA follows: TGTGCCAGCAGCCCAGGGACAGACCTAGCCAAAAACATTCAGTACTTC. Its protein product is CASSPGTDLAKNIQYF.

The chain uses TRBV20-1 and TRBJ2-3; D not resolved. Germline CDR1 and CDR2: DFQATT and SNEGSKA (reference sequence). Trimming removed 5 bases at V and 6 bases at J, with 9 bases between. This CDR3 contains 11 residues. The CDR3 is CSALSFDTQYF. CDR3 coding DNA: TGCAGTGCTCTTTCGTTTGATACGCAGTATTTT.